This note documents a single T cell receptor beta chain sequence. The CDR3 consists of 14 residues. CDR1 and CDR2 (germline): MNHEY, SVGAGI. The V gene lost 5 bases and the J gene lost 8 bases, with 16 bases spanning the gap. Clones were read by immunoSEQ multiplex PCR, and TCRdb kept only the in-frame ones, dropping some. The table has 150,000 to 200,000 clones, about 91% seen once. The data are from a study of T cell responses to AZD1222 COVID-19 vaccine. The sequences come from peripheral blood, collected on day 0 of AZD1222 vaccination. The chain is built from TRBV6-5 and TRBJ2-1; possible D gene TRBD1, 6 bases. This receptor was taken from an adult in good health. CDR3 in DNA: TGTGCCAGCAGTCCGGGACAACGTATCGATGAGCAGTTCTTC. This sequence encodes CASSPGQRIDEQFF.